This TCR beta chain derives from a study of cytomegalovirus exposure and HLA in healthy donors. General study findings and limits: With DRB1 most and HLA-C fewest, TCR association rates differed between HLA loci in a later analysis. Among TCR beta chains, those listed as cytomegalovirus-associated numbered about 160. Data from an earlier analysis indicated that most TCR beta V segments were productive either about 90% or about 30% of the time. One later analysis reportedly identified an Asian-associated ancestry cluster that showed fewer N-insertions than the approximately 710-donor mean.

The sample holds a few counts of this clone. Its specificity is not known. The CDR3 extends over 13 amino acids. Germline CDR1 and CDR2: MNHEY and SVGAGI. V was cut by 6 bases and J by 3 bases, with 12 bases left in between. Use of 60 Vbeta and 13 Jbeta primers characterized the PCR. Clones were read by immunoSEQ multiplex PCR, and TCRdb kept only the in-frame ones, dropping some. Of 100,000 to 150,000 clones listed, roughly 15% were seen once; the top ten hold 1.5% to 2%. The chain recombines TRBV6-5 with TRBJ2-7; D gene ambiguous. The sample consisted of PBMCs. The sequence was obtained from a woman under 30 in good health and CMV-seronegative. This chain's CDR3 is CASSPLVGYEQYF. The CDR3 DNA reads as TGTGCCAGCAGCCCCCTTGTCGGCTACGAGCAGTACTTC.